This TCR beta chain originates from a study of CD4+ T cells in melanoma. About this clone: Antigen unknown.

Findings of the study overall: Neoantigen-specific CD4+ T cells in melanoma reportedly had diverse differentiation states.

CDR3 size: 13 residues. The germline CDR1 and CDR2 sequences are GTSNPN and SVGIG (reference sequence). Trimming at V came to 5 bases and at J to 5 bases, leaving 7 bases not matched to a gene. Sequencing was performed with immunoSEQ multiplex PCR; in TCRdb, only in-frame clones are kept and a portion is missing. The sample records 120,000 to 150,000 clones, 85% to 95% being singletons. This clonotype was obtained from a human donor with melanoma. The V call is TRBV30, the J call TRBJ2-5; 8 bases are shared with TRBD2. The CDR3 DNA reads as TGTGCCTGGGGAGGACTAGCTCGGGAGACCCAGTACTTC. Translating gives CAWGGLARETQYF.